Sequencing of this T cell receptor beta chain was carried out in a study of CD8+ T cells in alopecia areata. The V gene end was trimmed by 2 bases and the J gene end by 11 bases; junction bases not matched to a gene: 14. This CDR3 comprises 17 residues. Germline V gene lookup returns CDR1 FNHDT and CDR2 SITEND (reference sequence). A word on this clone: All gene names here are mouse names. The read stops 3 residues short of the end of the CDR3; the missing end is completed from the germline J gene.

It was with CD4, CD8alpha, NKG2D, NKG2ACE and other markers that pooled cutaneous lymph node cells were sorted. As the sequencing template, cDNA was produced by extracting RNA and reverse transcribing it. Generated by immunoSEQ multiplex PCR, the TCRdb table keeps only in-frame clones and is missing some. The record shows 290,000 or so clones for this sample, with no singletons present. The sequence came from a C3H/HeJ mouse with alopecia areata. The mice in this strain carry MHC haplotype H2-k. The sample was CD4+ T cells sorted from a lymph node. This chain joins TRBV19 and TRBJ1-6; the match to TRBD1 covers 9 bases. TRBJ1-6 is known as an ORF, though its function is uncertain. CDR3 DNA (partial): TGTGCCAGCAGTATCCACAGGGGGCGCGGAGGCCTACCGCCC. Protein product: CASSIHRGRGGLPP. The full CDR3 sequence reads CASSIHRGRGGLPPLYF.